A selection of T cell receptor beta chains follows, all from one sample in a study of cytomegalovirus exposure and HLA in healthy donors. This table comes from immunoSEQ multiplex PCR, and its TCRdb copy is limited to in-frame clones, with some not included. The sample holds approximately 150,000 clones, roughly 84% seen once. The sequenced material came from PBMCs. The receptors were gathered from a young man in good health and CMV-seropositive. CDR3s include the opening cysteine and the closing phenylalanine or tryptophan. The D gene is left open where the match is weak. Some rows have no size entry. The others give once, few or many, or a class for an expanded clone.

V	J	size	D	CDR3	DNA
TRBV7-6	TRBJ2-2	-	TRBD2	CASSPRTSGNTGELFF	TGTGCCAGCAGCCCGAGGACTAGCGGGAACACCGGGGAGCTGTTTTTT
TRBV13	TRBJ2-7	-	TRBD2	CASSLGLAGATNSYEQYF	TGTGCCAGCAGCTTGGGACTAGCGGGGGCCACAAACTCCTACGAGCAGTACTTC
TRBV19	TRBJ1-2	-	-	CASSLRQKSGYTF	TGTGCCAGTAGCCTCCGACAGAAGAGTGGCTACACCTTC
TRBV7-6	TRBJ2-1	-	TRBD2	CASSPRLADPNEQFF	TGTGCCAGCAGCCCCCGACTAGCTGACCCGAATGAGCAGTTCTTC
TRBV4-1	TRBJ2-5	-	-	CASSQVTGGETQYF	TGCGCCAGCAGCCAAGTTACGGGTGGCGAGACCCAGTACTTC
TRBV18	TRBJ2-1	-	-	CASSLQASSYNEQFF	TGTGCCAGCTCATTACAGGCTAGCTCCTACAATGAGCAGTTCTTC
TRBV5-1	TRBJ2-6	-	-	CASSLARVDGANVLTF	TGCGCCAGCAGCTTGGCCAGGGTGGATGGGGCCAACGTCCTGACTTTC
TRBV5-1	TRBJ1-2	-	TRBD1	CASSLGNRGGGDGYTF	TGCGCCAGCAGCTTGGGAAATCGAGGAGGGGGCGATGGCTACACCTTC
TRBV15	TRBJ1-5	-	-	CATSREFREPQHF	TGTGCCACCAGCAGAGAGTTTCGCGAGCCCCAGCATTTT
TRBV7-3	TRBJ2-2	once	TRBD2	CASSLTRTSGAGELFF	TGTGCCAGCAGCTTAACCAGGACTAGCGGGGCCGGGGAGCTGTTTTTT
TRBV9	TRBJ2-2	-	TRBD2	CASSFLPGLEFGELFF	TGTGCCAGCAGCTTCCTTCCCGGACTAGAATTCGGGGAGCTGTTTTTT
TRBV11-2	TRBJ2-2	-	TRBD1	CASTGQHTGELFF	TGTGCCAGTACGGGACAGCACACCGGGGAGCTGTTTTTT
TRBV4-3	TRBJ2-3	-	-	CASSQGIAWRQEPTDTQYF	TGCGCCAGCAGCCAAGGAATCGCCTGGCGACAGGAACCCACAGATACGCAGTATTTT
TRBV5-6	TRBJ1-1	-	-	CASFWGGGTEAFF	TGTGCCAGCTTCTGGGGGGGCGGCACTGAAGCTTTCTTT
TRBV5-6	TRBJ2-2	-	TRBD2	CASSLSGRNTGELFF	TGTGCCAGCAGCCTTAGCGGGAGAAACACCGGGGAGCTGTTTTTT
TRBV11-3	TRBJ2-7	-	-	CASSFDFEVKKRATYEQYF	TGTGCCAGCAGCTTCGACTTTGAGGTTAAAAAGCGGGCCACCTACGAGCAGTACTTC
TRBV18	TRBJ2-5	-	-	CASSPMEETQYF	TGTGCCAGCTCACCAATGGAGGAGACCCAGTACTTC
TRBV19	TRBJ2-7	-	-	CATRGRTRYEQYF	TGTGCCACCAGAGGACGGACACGCTACGAGCAGTACTTC
TRBV6-5	TRBJ1-5	-	-	CASSPQDSNQPQHF	TGTGCCAGCAGCCCACAGGATAGCAATCAGCCCCAGCATTTT
TRBV6-1	TRBJ1-1	-	-	CASSDEVRVEAFF	TGTGCCAGCAGTGACGAAGTCAGGGTTGAGGCTTTCTTT
TRBV30	TRBJ2-2	-	TRBD2	CAWSSLAGVNTGELFF	TGTGCCTGGAGTTCTTTAGCGGGGGTGAACACCGGGGAGCTGTTTTTT
TRBV4-1	TRBJ2-4	-	TRBD2	CASSQVRPGGGF	TGCGCCAGCAGCCAAGTCCGGCCGGGCGGGGGCTTC
TRBV30	TRBJ2-5	-	TRBD2	CAWRKGLAGMTQYF	TGTGCCTGGAGGAAGGGACTAGCGGGAATGACCCAGTACTTC
TRBV9	TRBJ2-5	-	-	CASSAVNNQETQYF	TGTGCCAGCAGCGCAGTTAACAACCAAGAGACCCAGTACTTC
TRBV5-6	TRBJ2-7	-	TRBD2	CASSFPGLADRSYEQYF	TGTGCCAGCAGCTTCCCGGGACTAGCGGACCGGTCCTACGAGCAGTACTTC
TRBV2	TRBJ2-1	-	-	CASKPDRAYNEQFF	TGTGCCAGCAAACCGGACAGAGCCTACAATGAGCAGTTCTTC
TRBV6-6	TRBJ1-5	-	TRBD1	CASSSGTGGQPQHF	TGTGCCAGCAGTTCCGGGACAGGGGGCCAGCCCCAGCATTTT
TRBV7-9	TRBJ2-7	-	-	CASSLGTADASNEQYF	TGTGCCAGCAGCTTAGGGACAGCGGACGCCTCGAACGAGCAGTACTTC
TRBV2	TRBJ2-4	-	-	CASSGTRGGENIQYF	TGTGCCAGCAGTGGAACAAGGGGAGGAGAAAACATTCAGTACTTC
TRBV5-1	TRBJ1-4	-	-	CASSLYRDDNEKLFF	TGCGCCAGCAGCTTATACAGGGATGATAATGAAAAACTGTTTTTT
TRBV11-3	TRBJ2-7	-	TRBD2	CASSLGTSGSYEQYF	TGTGCCAGCAGCTTAGGGACTAGCGGGTCCTACGAGCAGTACTTC
TRBV30	TRBJ1-2	-	-	CACASQANYGYTF	TGTGCCTGTGCGAGTCAGGCTAACTATGGCTACACCTTC
TRBV6-5	TRBJ1-2	-	-	CASSYNRDGYTF	TGTGCCAGCAGTTACAACAGGGACGGCTACACCTTC
TRBV29-1	TRBJ2-2	-	-	CSVWRDTGELFF	TGCAGCGTTTGGCGGGACACCGGGGAGCTGTTTTTT
TRBV9	TRBJ2-2	-	TRBD2	CASSVGLRREVNTGELFF	TGTGCCAGCAGCGTAGGGTTAAGGCGGGAGGTGAACACCGGGGAGCTGTTTTTT
TRBV28	TRBJ2-2	once	-	CASTHRGLALGTGELFF	TGTGCCAGCACCCATAGGGGGCTAGCGCTGGGCACCGGGGAGCTGTTTTTT
TRBV7-9	TRBJ1-2	-	-	CASSLASRYGYTF	TGTGCCAGCAGCTTGGCATCACGATATGGCTACACCTTC